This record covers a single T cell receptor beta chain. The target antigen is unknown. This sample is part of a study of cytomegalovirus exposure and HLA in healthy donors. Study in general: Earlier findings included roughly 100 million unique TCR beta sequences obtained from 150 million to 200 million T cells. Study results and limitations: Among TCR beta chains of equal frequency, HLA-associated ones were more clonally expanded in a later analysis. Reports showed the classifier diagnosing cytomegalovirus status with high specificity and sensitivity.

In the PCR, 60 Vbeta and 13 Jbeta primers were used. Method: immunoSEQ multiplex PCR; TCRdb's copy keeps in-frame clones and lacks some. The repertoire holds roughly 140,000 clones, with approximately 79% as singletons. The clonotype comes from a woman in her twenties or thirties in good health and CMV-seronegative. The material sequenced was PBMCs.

The CDR3 bases are TGTGCCAGCAGCCCCTTCGTCGAGCAGTACTTC. Its translation is CASSPFVEQYF. This rearrangement joins TRBV7-2 to TRBJ2-7; unclear D gene. Germline CDR1 is SGHTA and CDR2 is FQGNSA. The V end was cut by 5 bases, the J end by 6 bases, with 8 bases between. This CDR3 is built from 11 residues.